Below, 15 T cell receptor beta chains from the same sample are listed, as sequenced in a study of blood T cell repertoires in COVID-19. Profiling relied on immunoSEQ multiplex PCR, and the TCRdb table lists in-frame clones only, not all of them. The table shows some 170,000 clones, with over 75% occurring only once. The sequencing sample was made of peripheral blood. The receptor set was obtained from a man between 60 and 75 years old with active or convalescent COVID-19.

This chain joins TRBV30 and TRBJ1-5, with 10 bases fitting TRBD1. With V trimmed by 4 bases and J by 4 bases, 7 bases remained unmatched. The CDR3 has 15 amino acids. Per the germline V gene, CDR1 is GTSNPN and CDR2 is SVGIG (reference sequence). The CDR3 DNA sequence: TGTGCCTGGATGGGACAGGGGTTGGGTAATCAGCCCCAGCATTTT. Its protein product is CAWMGQGLGNQPQHF.

The rearrangement uses TRBV7-8 and TRBJ1-3; tentatively, D is TRBD1 (5 bases). Trimming left V 3 bases short and J 4 bases short, with 13 bases between. CDR3 length: 15 amino acids. Germline loops: CDR1 SGHVS, CDR2 FQNEAQ. The CDR3 protein is CASSLAGQEGNTIYF. The CDR3 nucleotides are TGTGCCAGCAGCTTGGCGGGGCAGGAAGGAAACACCATATATTTT.

This rearrangement joins TRBV6-2 or TRBV6-3 to TRBJ2-7; TRBD1 matches at 8 bases. The ends lost 5 bases at V and 3 bases at J; junction bases unmatched: 6. Germline lookup yields CDR1 MNHEY and CDR2 SVGEGT. The length of the CDR3 is 14 residues. The CDR3 coding sequence is TGTGCCAGCAGTCCGGGACAGGTCAACTACGAGCAGTACTTC. Translating gives CASSPGQVNYEQYF.

The chain is built from TRBV28 and TRBJ2-2, with TRBD1 matching 12 bases. The length of the CDR3 is 15 residues. Germline CDR1 MDHEN, CDR2 SYDVKM. V was clipped by 6 bases and J by 4 bases; unmatched bases: 3. CDR3 nucleotide sequence: TGTGCCAGCAGGCCGGGACAGGGGGCCACCGGGGAGCTGTTTTTT. Protein sequence: CASRPGQGATGELFF.

The chain uses TRBV7-2 and TRBJ1-6; 11 nucleotides line up with TRBD1. V was clipped by 5 bases and J by 6 bases; unmatched bases: 9. The CDR3 has 17 amino acids. Germline lookup yields CDR1 SGHTA and CDR2 FQGNSA. Written as DNA, the CDR3 is TGTGCCAGCAGCCTCGGGACAGGGGGTACAGTTAATTCACCCCTCCACTTT. This codes for CASSLGTGGTVNSPLHF. Together with reference TRBV7-2 and TRBJ1-6, the CDR3 gives the full variable domain: GAGVSQSPSNKVTEKGKDVELRCDPISGHTALYWYRQSLGQGLEFLIYFQGNSAPDKSGLPSDRFSAERTGGSVSTLTIQRTQQEDSAVYLCASSLGTGGTVNSPLHFGNGTRLTVT.

This clone has just one count. This chain joins TRBV6-5 and TRBJ2-1, with TRBD1 identical over 9 bases. V shed 1 base, J shed 7 bases, and the junction held 5 bases outside the gene matches. Germline V gives CDR1 MNHEY, CDR2 SVGAGI. The CDR3 spans 15 residues. CDR3 in DNA: TGTGCCAGCAGTTACTATGACAGGGGGTTTAATGAGCAGTTCTTC. It specifies CASSYYDRGFNEQFF.

The chain couples TRBV28 to TRBJ2-7; 12 bases fit TRBD2. CDR1 and CDR2 from the germline V gene are MDHEN and SYDVKM. V was clipped by 5 bases and J by 5 bases; unmatched bases: 7. The CDR3 loop spans 15 amino acids. In nucleotides, the CDR3 is TGTGCCAGCAGTAGCGGGCTAGCGGGAGGGGACGAGCAGTACTTC. Translating it yields CASSSGLAGGDEQYF.

The V and J genes are TRBV5-1 and TRBJ1-2, with 9 bases identical to TRBD1. The V gene's germline CDR1 is SGHRS and CDR2 YFSETQ. The trim removed 4 bases at V and 6 bases at J, leaving 7 bases unmatched. CDR3 length equals 14 residues. The CDR3 here is CASSIGDREHGYTF. CDR3 nucleotide sequence: TGCGCCAGCAGCATAGGGGACAGGGAACATGGCTACACCTTC. Supplemented by reference TRBV5-1 and TRBJ1-2, the full variable domain reads KAGVTQTPRYLIKTRGQQVTLSCSPISGHRSVSWYQQTPGQGLQFLFEYFSETQRNKGNFPGRFSGRQFSNSRSEMNVSTLELGDSALYLCASSIGDREHGYTFGSGTRLTVV.

The chain couples TRBV15 to TRBJ2-3, with a possible D match to TRBD2 (6 bases). In germline, CDR1 is LNHNV, CDR2 YYDKDF (reference sequence). The CDR3 is 15 amino acids. Trimming shortened V by 0 bases and J by 1 base, and 8 bases separated the two germline ends. CDR3 loop: CATSREGGGTDTQYF. The CDR3 DNA is TGTGCCACCAGCAGAGAGGGCGGGGGCACAGATACGCAGTATTTT.

This rearrangement joins TRBV28 to TRBJ1-2, with D uncertain. Trimming removed 3 bases at V and 0 bases at J, with 8 bases between. Germline-derived CDR1 and CDR2 are MDHEN and SYDVKM. This CDR3 region has 14 residues. The CDR3 reads CASSFPSPNYGYTF. The CDR3 nucleotides are TGTGCCAGCAGTTTTCCTAGTCCTAACTATGGCTACACCTTC.

The J gene is TRBJ2-2, the V gene TRBV3-1 (or the pseudogene TRBV3-2); D unresolved. Trimming shortened V by 4 bases and J by 5 bases, and 5 bases separated the two germline ends. The CDR3 spans 12 residues. Germline loops: CDR1 LGHDT, CDR2 YNNKEL (reference sequence). CDR3 DNA: TGTGCCAGCAGCCTCGGGACCGGGGAGCTGTTTTTT. Its protein product is CASSLGTGELFF.

The chain carries TRBV29-1 and TRBJ2-7, with a weak D call TRBD1 (6 bases). The germline V and J ends were trimmed by 0 bases and 0 bases, with 6 bases remaining between them. The CDR3 is 13 amino acids. CDR1 and CDR2 from the germline V gene are SQVTM and ANQGSEA. The CDR3 sequence is CSVEEGASYEQYF. CDR3 coding DNA: TGCAGCGTTGAAGAGGGGGCCTCCTACGAGCAGTACTTC.

The rearrangement links TRBV27 to TRBJ1-2; D gene uncertain. The length of the CDR3 is 16 residues. The V and J ends lost 2 bases and 7 bases respectively, with 20 bases between them. CDR1 MNHEY and CDR2 SMNVEV come from the germline V gene (reference sequence). The CDR3 DNA is TGTGCCAGCAGTTTAGACCCCGGACTTCATCGAAGTGGCTACACCTTC. Protein: CASSLDPGLHRSGYTF.

This rearrangement joins TRBV4-1 to TRBJ1-5, with 9 bases aligning to TRBD1. The CDR3 has 17 amino acids. Germline CDR1 MGHRA, CDR2 YSYEKL. The junction had 7 bases not matched to a gene; V was cut back by 0 bases and J by 4 bases. Here the CDR3 reads CASSQEGTGPGNQPQHF. As DNA, the CDR3 is TGCGCCAGCAGCCAAGAAGGGACAGGGCCTGGTAATCAGCCCCAGCATTTT.

V is TRBV5-1 and J is TRBJ2-1, with 9 bases matching TRBD2. Germline lookup yields CDR1 SGHRS and CDR2 YFSETQ. The CDR3 extends over 15 amino acids. Losses at the gene ends were 2 bases for V and 9 bases for J; bases not matched to a gene: 9. In nucleotides, the CDR3 is TGCGCCAGCAGCTTACAGGGGACTAGCTCCACTGAGCAGTTCTTC. It is translated as CASSLQGTSSTEQFF.